Listed below are T cell receptor beta chains from one sample, sequenced in a study of T-cell reconstitution after alpha-beta-depleted transplantation in children. TCRdb fed the PCR reads into MiXCR, producing one record per CDR3 protein. The repertoire consists of more than 100,000 distinct CDR3 sequences, with 23% occurring once and the leading ten covering 10% to 13%. Sample: PBMCs, mostly from graft donor cells, taken 180 days after TCRalphabeta/CD19-depleted stem cell transplant. All receptors derive from a male patient aged 2 to 10 who had a stem cell transplant for chronic granulomatous disease, so the T cells may come from the graft donor. Both conserved end residues are trimmed from each CDR3. A clone size is listed for some rows: how often the clone was seen (once, few, many), or a class if it is expanded.

clone_size	j_call	v_call	cdr3_aa
.	TRBJ2-5	TRBV11-2	ASSSRGGQY
many	TRBJ2-7	TRBV29-1	SVESTYEQY
.	TRBJ1-2	TRBV7-6	ASSLGKGSSYGYT
many	TRBJ1-2	TRBV7-2	ASSLGTGASYGYT
few	TRBJ2-1	TRBV24-1	ATSDSHRVGRYNEQF
.	TRBJ1-1	TRBV18	ASSLLGTVSTPNTEAF
few	TRBJ2-7	TRBV7-9	ASSSWRGRSSYEQY
few	TRBJ2-1	TRBV2	ASSGTSGGYNEQF
many	TRBJ2-1	TRBV29-1	SGTGNRDEQF
few	TRBJ2-1	TRBV24-1	ATSDLGTEANEQF
many	TRBJ2-3	TRBV29-1	SVESGTSGSLWGDTQY
.	TRBJ2-6	TRBV5-1	ASSSAPRGSGANVLT
.	TRBJ2-1	TRBV5-5	ASSPLGREANEQF
few	TRBJ2-3	TRBV4-2	ASSQEGGPRDTQY
many	TRBJ1-1	TRBV5-5	ASSLEGGGKNTEAF
few	TRBJ2-1	TRBV12-3/TRBV12-4	ATKGGGPTYNEQF
many	TRBJ2-7	TRBV29-1	SVEGGTALEQY
.	TRBJ2-1	TRBV13	AMSFGLVVNEQF
few	TRBJ2-1	TRBV5-1	ASSSPVTNGTSSYNEQF
.	TRBJ2-3	TRBV7-6	ASSLGGGTSTDTQY
.	TRBJ2-1	TRBV7-3	ASSLRERPSSYNEQF
many	TRBJ2-2	TRBV27	ASKRGYTGELF
many	TRBJ2-1	TRBV28	ASSPLLAGDVNEQF
.	TRBJ2-2	TRBV5-6	ASSLVQGDTGELF
.	TRBJ2-4	TRBV18	ASSPYDPGAKNIQY
many	TRBJ1-4	TRBV5-8	ASSLGHHNEKLF
many	TRBJ2-3	TRBV20-1	SASVPGTSTDTQY
many	TRBJ1-5	TRBV12-3/TRBV12-4	ASGADGWYQPQH
few	TRBJ2-6	TRBV7-6	ASSWDSISGANVLT
few	TRBJ2-7	TRBV7-9	ASSLGVVYEQY
.	TRBJ2-3	TRBV30	AWSVGVAGTDTQY
many	TRBJ2-2	TRBV3-1	ASSQHPSGSTGELF
.	TRBJ2-7	TRBV2	ASIKGSYEQY
many	TRBJ2-3	TRBV5-1	ASSLASTGTDTQY
.	TRBJ2-2	TRBV20-1	SARPTSTGELF
.	TRBJ2-5	TRBV5-1	ASSFRAGGYQETQY
few	TRBJ2-1	TRBV5-6	ASSLGVEAYNEQF
many	TRBJ2-2	TRBV4-1	ASSQGVGLNTGELF
many	TRBJ2-1	TRBV5-1	ASSLLELAGGYEQF
many	TRBJ2-7	TRBV12-3/TRBV12-4	ASSRDPFEQY
many	TRBJ2-4	TRBV5-1	ASSPGGLAGDIQY
once	TRBJ2-2	TRBV25-1	ASSELLGELF
few	TRBJ2-7	TRBV12-5	ASGGEVMY
.	TRBJ2-3	TRBV29-1	SIDKTSGSGGTQY
few	TRBJ2-7	TRBV7-9	ASSPYRNGYEQY
.	TRBJ1-3	TRBV20-1	SARGAGRAGNTIY
many	TRBJ2-7	TRBV7-2	ASSLLMSTGGIFYEQY
many	TRBJ2-7	TRBV20-1	SATYEQY
many	TRBJ1-5	TRBV7-8	ASSSEPGQGRSNQPQH
.	TRBJ2-1	TRBV5-1	ASSLDRGDNEQF
few	TRBJ2-1	TRBV29-1	SFPGSPPYNEQF
many	TRBJ2-2	TRBV20-1	SARQGSNTGELF
.	TRBJ1-1	TRBV5-1	ASSPGTANTEAF
many	TRBJ2-7	TRBV28	ASTTLGGIGYEQY
.	TRBJ2-5	TRBV5-1	ASSLKDSSVTQY
.	TRBJ2-1	TRBV12-3/TRBV12-4	ATQGQSYNEQF
few	TRBJ2-3	TRBV12-3/TRBV12-4	ASSFWTDTDTQY
many	TRBJ2-7	TRBV12-5	ASGLGAYEQY
many	TRBJ1-1	TRBV7-9	ASSDSLGAGPNTEAF